This T cell receptor beta chain was captured by sequencing in a study of cytotoxic CD8 clonotypes in ibrutinib-treated CLL. Generated by immunoSEQ multiplex PCR, the TCRdb table keeps only in-frame clones and is missing some. Of 30,000 to 40,000 clones in the sample, about 70% are singletons; the top ten hold around a quarter. V dropped 5 bases and J dropped 7; count of bases not matched to a gene: 12. Germline V gives CDR1 LNHDA, CDR2 SQIVND (reference sequence). This CDR3 has 16 residues. The authors obtained approximately 2.2 micrograms of genomic DNA from cryopreserved PBMCs for TCR beta libraries.

This sequence originates from a human donor with chronic lymphocytic leukemia. The specimen was PBMCs, collected before ibrutinib treatment. The chain is built from TRBV19 and TRBJ2-5, with 11 nucleotides matching TRBD2. The CDR3 DNA sequence: TGTGCCAGTAGTGCGAAGCTAGCGGGGGGCTTCGGGACCCAGTACTTC. This gives the protein CASSAKLAGGFGTQYF.